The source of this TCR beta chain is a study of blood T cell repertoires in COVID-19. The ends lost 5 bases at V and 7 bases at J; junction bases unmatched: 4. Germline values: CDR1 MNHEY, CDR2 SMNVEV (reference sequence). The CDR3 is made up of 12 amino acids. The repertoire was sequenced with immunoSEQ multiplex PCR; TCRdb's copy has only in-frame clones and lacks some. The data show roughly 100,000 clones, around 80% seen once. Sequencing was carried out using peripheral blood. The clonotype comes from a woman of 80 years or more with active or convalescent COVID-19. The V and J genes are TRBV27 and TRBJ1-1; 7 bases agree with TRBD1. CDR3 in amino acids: CASSPTGVEAFF. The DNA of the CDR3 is TGTGCCAGCAGTCCCACAGGGGTTGAAGCTTTCTTT.